Listed below are T cell receptor beta chains from one sample, sequenced in a study of CD8+CD57+ T cells in acquired aplastic anemia. Using its own MiXCR run on the reads, TCRdb lists one record per CDR3 protein. The sample shows roughly 160,000 distinct CDR3 sequences, 71% of them seen only once. The sample was sorted CD4+, CD8+, or CD8+CD57+ T cells (not recorded which) from PBMCs. The receptors were sampled from a human donor with aplastic anemia. CDR3s leave out the opening cysteine and the closing phenylalanine or tryptophan. Size is omitted from some rows. Given values are once, few, many or a class for expanded clones.

J gene: TRBJ2-2; clone size: .; V gene: TRBV10-1; CDR3 protein: ASSLDDKPGELF
J gene: TRBJ2-3; clone size: .; V gene: TRBV24-1; CDR3 protein: ATSETGTASTDTQY
J gene: TRBJ1-6; clone size: .; V gene: TRBV7-3; CDR3 protein: ASSQTGDNSPLH
J gene: TRBJ2-7; clone size: .; V gene: TRBV10-3; CDR3 protein: ASKDYSYEQY
J gene: TRBJ1-1; clone size: .; V gene: TRBV7-2; CDR3 protein: ASTIEGRVNTEAF
J gene: TRBJ2-2; clone size: many; V gene: TRBV4-3; CDR3 protein: ASSQDSPQNTGELF
J gene: TRBJ1-3; clone size: .; V gene: TRBV6-5; CDR3 protein: ASSPGGNTIY
J gene: TRBJ2-1; clone size: .; V gene: TRBV2; CDR3 protein: ASLYNEQF
J gene: TRBJ2-1; clone size: .; V gene: TRBV2; CDR3 protein: ASSRSDEQF
J gene: TRBJ1-5; clone size: few; V gene: TRBV2; CDR3 protein: ASTTGVSQPQH
J gene: TRBJ1-1; clone size: .; V gene: TRBV20-1; CDR3 protein: SARDFVGRAF
J gene: TRBJ1-2; clone size: .; V gene: TRBV10-2; CDR3 protein: ASSEPANYGYT
J gene: TRBJ1-1; clone size: .; V gene: TRBV7-3; CDR3 protein: ASSQGLGVYTEAF
J gene: TRBJ2-5; clone size: .; V gene: TRBV4-2; CDR3 protein: ASSQDGTELETQY